Listed below are T cell receptor beta chains from one sample, sequenced in a study of blood T cell repertoires in COVID-19. The assay was immunoSEQ multiplex PCR, and TCRdb's table has in-frame clones only and misses some. The sample yields some 120,000 clones, about four fifths seen once. Sequencing used peripheral blood. The receptors were gathered from a woman in her forties or fifties with acute or convalescent COVID-19. Both conserved end residues are part of each CDR3. The D gene is left open where the match is weak. Clone size is stated in some rows and not others, as once, few, many or a class when expanded.

clone size,D gene,J gene,V gene,CDR3 DNA,CDR3 protein
.,.,TRBJ1-2,TRBV20-1,TGCAGTGCTAGTACGACAGACTATGGCTACACCTTC,CSASTTDYGYTF
.,TRBD1,TRBJ2-3,TRBV28,TGTGCCAGCAGGAACCGACAGGGGGCATGGGATACGCAGTATTTT,CASRNRQGAWDTQYF
.,.,TRBJ1-2,TRBV9,TGTGCCAGCAGCGTAGGGCAGGCAAACTATGGCTACACCTTC,CASSVGQANYGYTF
few,.,TRBJ1-1,TRBV7-9,TGTGCCAGCAGCTTAAATAAGGGAGACACTGAAGCTTTCTTT,CASSLNKGDTEAFF
once,TRBD1,TRBJ2-2,TRBV6-5,TGTGCCAGCAGTCCGCACAGGGGTAACACCGGGGAGCTGTTTTTT,CASSPHRGNTGELFF
.,TRBD2,TRBJ2-7,TRBV4-1,TGCGCCAGCAGCCACCCCGGCGGGGGGACCTACGAGCAGTACTTC,CASSHPGGGTYEQYF
.,.,TRBJ2-7,TRBV19,TGTGCCAGTAGTACAGGACGGGACTACGAGCAGTACTTC,CASSTGRDYEQYF
.,TRBD1,TRBJ1-2,TRBV3-1/TRBV3-2,TGTGCCAGCAGTCAGGGACAGGGAAGCTATGGCTACACCTTC,CASSQGQGSYGYTF
.,.,TRBJ2-7,TRBV14,TGTGCCAGCAGCCGGCACCGTTCATCCTACGAGCAGTACTTC,CASSRHRSSYEQYF
.,.,TRBJ2-1,TRBV7-9,TGTGCCAGCAGCTTAGCGGCAGTTGAGCAGTTCTTC,CASSLAAVEQFF
.,.,TRBJ2-3,TRBV7-9,TGTGCCAGCAGCCCGCAGGGGCTCCCTAGCACAGATACGCAGTATTTT,CASSPQGLPSTDTQYF
.,.,TRBJ1-3,TRBV29-1,TGCAGCGTGCCGCAGGGGTCTGGAAACACCATATATTTT,CSVPQGSGNTIYF
.,TRBD2,TRBJ2-3,TRBV2,TGTGCCAGCAGCCTCGGTAGCGGGACGGTAGCGGTCACAGATACGCAGTATTTT,CASSLGSGTVAVTDTQYF
.,.,TRBJ1-2,TRBV6-6,TGTGCCAGCAGAACCGGGACAAACTATGGCTACACCTTC,CASRTGTNYGYTF
.,.,TRBJ1-1,TRBV4-1,TGCGCCAGCAGCCAAGAGGGGGCGGGGGCGCGCGGTGAAGCTTTCTTT,CASSQEGAGARGEAFF
.,.,TRBJ1-6,TRBV6-2/TRBV6-3,TGTGCCAGCAGTCCCTCTCCCAAGAGGAGCTCCTATAATTCACCCCTCCACTTT,CASSPSPKRSSYNSPLHF
few,.,TRBJ1-4,TRBV11-1,TGTGCCAGCAGCCGAGACACCTTAAATGAAAAACTGTTTTTT,CASSRDTLNEKLFF
.,TRBD1,TRBJ1-1,TRBV27,TGTGCCAGCAGTCTCTTCGGACAGGCCCCGAACACTGAAGCTTTCTTT,CASSLFGQAPNTEAFF
.,TRBD1,TRBJ1-6,TRBV19,TGTGCCAGTAGTACCCAACAGGGGATAACCTATAATTCACCCCTCCACTTT,CASSTQQGITYNSPLHF
.,.,TRBJ2-1,TRBV2,TGTGCCAGCATGGAGGGGGGGCAGAGCAATGAGCAGTTCTTC,CASMEGGQSNEQFF
.,.,TRBJ1-5,TRBV10-2,TGCGCCAGCAGTGAATCGACAGTGAATCAGCCCCAGCATTTT,CASSESTVNQPQHF
.,TRBD1,TRBJ2-3,TRBV19,TGTGCCAGTAGTATCCCCGACAGGGGGCTGGATACGCAGTATTTT,CASSIPDRGLDTQYF
.,TRBD2,TRBJ2-5,TRBV19,TGTGCCAGTAGTATGGGACTAGCGGGGGGAAGGGAGACCCAGTACTTC,CASSMGLAGGRETQYF
.,.,TRBJ2-7,TRBV2,TGTGCCAGCAGCGAAACTAGCAACCTGCGCGAGCAGTACTTC,CASSETSNLREQYF
.,.,TRBJ1-1,TRBV5-1,TGCGCCAGCAGCTTGGATCCAGGGGACACTGAAGCTTTCTTT,CASSLDPGDTEAFF
.,TRBD1,TRBJ1-5,TRBV30,TGTGCCTGGAGTGGTCAGGGACAGGGCTCTCAGCCCCAGCATTTT,CAWSGQGQGSQPQHF
.,.,TRBJ1-6,TRBV6-5,TGTGCCAGCAAGGAGGGAGTTGGTTCACCCCTCCACTTT,CASKEGVGSPLHF
.,TRBD1,TRBJ2-3,TRBV19,TGTGCCAGTAGTGAGGACAGGGGGGATACGCAGTATTTT,CASSEDRGDTQYF
.,TRBD1,TRBJ1-2,TRBV28,TGTGCCAGCAGCCGCGGACAGGGACCTTATGGCTACACCTTC,CASSRGQGPYGYTF
.,TRBD1,TRBJ2-1,TRBV9,TGTGCCAGCAGCGGGGACAGGTCCTCCTACAATGAGCAGTTCTTC,CASSGDRSSYNEQFF
few,TRBD2,TRBJ2-2,TRBV3-1/TRBV3-2,TGTGCCAGCAGCCAACCGGGACTAGCGGGGGTCGGGGAGCTGTTTTTT,CASSQPGLAGVGELFF
.,.,TRBJ1-5,TRBV6-5,TGTGCCAGCAGTTCCCTATATAGCAATCAGCCCCAGCATTTT,CASSSLYSNQPQHF
once,.,TRBJ1-1,TRBV5-8,TGTGCCAGCAGCTTGGTCCTCGCTGAAGCTTTCTTT,CASSLVLAEAFF
.,TRBD1,TRBJ1-2,TRBV6-5,TGTGCCGGGACAGGCCGTGAGTATGGCTACACCTTC,CAGTGREYGYTF
few,.,TRBJ2-2,TRBV6-4,TGTGCCAGCCACCGAAATGGGCAGGCGAACACCGGGGAGCTGTTTTTT,CASHRNGQANTGELFF
.,.,TRBJ1-1,TRBV19,TGTGCCAGTAGTATGTACGGTACTGAAGCTTTCTTT,CASSMYGTEAFF
once,.,TRBJ1-6,TRBV6-1,TGTGCCAGCAGTGAAAGGGGGAGCGATTCACCCCTCCACTTT,CASSERGSDSPLHF
few,.,TRBJ2-1,TRBV11-2,TGTGCCAGCAACAGGGGGGGGTCAGACAATGAGCAGTTCTTC,CASNRGGSDNEQFF
once,.,TRBJ1-1,TRBV6-1,TGTGCCAGCAGTGCCGGACGGGGAACGGGGTTGAACACTGAAGCTTTCTTT,CASSAGRGTGLNTEAFF
.,.,TRBJ2-5,TRBV5-6,TGTGCCAGCAGCTTGGACCCCTTATCTGGGGGCCCTCAAGAGACCCAGTACTTC,CASSLDPLSGGPQETQYF
.,.,TRBJ1-1,TRBV6-6,TGTGCCAGCAGTCGAGGACTTAGCAGCGTGAACACTGAAGCTTTCTTT,CASSRGLSSVNTEAFF
.,TRBD1,TRBJ1-4,TRBV18,TGTGCCAGCTCTTATGGGACAGCTTATAATGAAAAACTGTTTTTT,CASSYGTAYNEKLFF
.,.,TRBJ1-1,TRBV6-1,TGTGCCAGCAGTGCCAACATATTTCAGGGGTCCACGAACACTGAAGCTTTCTTT,CASSANIFQGSTNTEAFF
.,TRBD2,TRBJ2-1,TRBV5-6,TGTGCCAGCAGCCCGCCCGGGACTAGCGGGGGGAGGAATGAGCAGTTCTTC,CASSPPGTSGGRNEQFF
.,.,TRBJ1-1,TRBV12-3/TRBV12-4,TGTGCCAGCAGTTTGCCAGTGAACACTGAAGCTTTCTTT,CASSLPVNTEAFF
few,.,TRBJ1-2,TRBV9,TGTGCCAGCAGCGACTCGACAGGTTATGGCTACACCTTC,CASSDSTGYGYTF
.,TRBD1,TRBJ2-5,TRBV27,TGTGCCAGCAGTCCGACAGGGATAGAAGAGACCCAGTACTTC,CASSPTGIEETQYF
.,.,TRBJ2-7,TRBV18,TGTGCCAGCTCACCAGACACCACCTTCTACGAGCAGTACTTC,CASSPDTTFYEQYF
.,.,TRBJ1-2,TRBV29-1,TGCAGCGTTGAGGGCCAGGGCTATGGCTACACCTTC,CSVEGQGYGYTF
.,.,TRBJ2-2,TRBV30,TGTGCCTGGAGCTTGAGCTACACCGGGGAGCTGTTTTTT,CAWSLSYTGELFF
.,TRBD1,TRBJ1-3,TRBV2,TGTGCCAGCAGGGAAGGCAGGGGGGGAAACACCATATATTTT,CASREGRGGNTIYF
once,.,TRBJ1-2,TRBV25-1,TGTGCCAGCAGTTATGCCGGGGCAGGGGAAGGCTACACCTTC,CASSYAGAGEGYTF
.,TRBD1,TRBJ2-1,TRBV5-1,TGCGCCAGCAGCGATCCGGGACAGGGGTGGGATGAGCAGTTCTTC,CASSDPGQGWDEQFF
once,.,TRBJ1-2,TRBV30,TGTGCCTATAGCGGCCCCAGGGCTAACTATGGCTACACCTTC,CAYSGPRANYGYTF
.,TRBD1,TRBJ1-4,TRBV15,TGTGCCACTCAAGGGGGCAATGAAAAACTGTTTTTT,CATQGGNEKLFF
.,.,TRBJ2-1,TRBV6-5,TGTGCCAGCAGAGACAGCCTCAGGAATGAGCAGTTCTTC,CASRDSLRNEQFF
.,.,TRBJ2-7,TRBV12-3/TRBV12-4,TGTGCCAGCAGTCGACAGGCTTACTACGAGCAGTACTTC,CASSRQAYYEQYF
few,TRBD1,TRBJ1-4,TRBV6-5,TGTGCCAGCAGAACAGGGGTTGATACTGAAAAACTGTTTTTT,CASRTGVDTEKLFF
.,.,TRBJ1-5,TRBV19,TGTGCCAGTAGTATCTCGCGGCGGGGCTCTCAGCCCCAGCATTTT,CASSISRRGSQPQHF